This T cell receptor beta chain was captured in a study of T cell responses to AZD1222 COVID-19 vaccine. TCRdb keeps only in-frame clones here, not all; method: immunoSEQ multiplex PCR. Among around 100,000 clones listed, around 90% were seen once. Germline V lookup: CDR1 SGHRS, CDR2 YFSETQ. The V end was cut by 1 base, the J end by 6 bases, with 10 bases between. The CDR3 covers 13 residues. V gene TRBV5-1 combines with J gene TRBJ1-2; D remains unclear. Sequencing used peripheral blood, obtained on day 0 of AZD1222 vaccination. The receptor comes from an adult in good health. The CDR3, as DNA: TGCGCCAGCAGCTTGAACTGGGGAAATGGCTACACCTTC. This codes for CASSLNWGNGYTF.